Listed here are 18 T cell receptor beta chains from one sample, sequenced in a study of OX40 agonist ivuxolimab in advanced cancers. The table came from immunoSEQ multiplex PCR; TCRdb's copy has only in-frame clones and leaves some out. The repertoire holds 55,000 to 85,000 clones, 86% seen once, with roughly 3% in the top ten. Material: CD4+ or CD8+ T cells sorted from blood, obtained in a trial of the OX40 agonist ivuxolimab. These TCRs come from an adult with an advanced solid tumor such as melanoma, head and neck, liver or kidney cancer.

This clone appeared once. The chain is built from TRBV7-9 and TRBJ2-7, with no clear D. CDR1 SEHNR and CDR2 FQNEAQ come from the germline V gene (reference sequence). V dropped 3 bases and J dropped 3 bases, with 6 bases sitting between them. CDR3 length: 12 residues. The CDR3 coding sequence is TGTGCCAGCAGCTTCAGCCTCTACGAGCAGTACTTC. Protein sequence: CASSFSLYEQYF.

The chain recombines TRBV5-1 with TRBJ1-1; 7 nucleotides align to TRBD1. The V and J ends lost 0 bases and 5 bases, in that order; junction bases with no gene match: 4. Germline V gene data show CDR1 as SGHRS and CDR2 as YFSETQ. The CDR3 consists of 14 residues. In DNA form, the CDR3 reads TGCGCCAGCAGCTTGGAACCAGGGGGTACTGAAGCTTTCTTT. Translation gives CASSLEPGGTEAFF.

As concerns this clone: The junction departs from the called germline gene at one end, perhaps through a read error. This rearrangement joins TRBV2 to TRBJ2-7; D ambiguous. Germline lookup yields CDR1 SNHLY and CDR2 FYNNEI. The CDR3 runs to 14 residues. The CDR3: CASTEGGSGNEQYF. As DNA, the CDR3 is TGTGCCAGCACTGAAGGTGGCAGTGGAAACGAGCAGTACTTC.

The V and J genes are TRBV11-3 and TRBJ2-2; 9 positions match TRBD1. The J segment lost 6 bases and the V segment lost 5 bases, leaving 4 bases of the junction unmatched. Germline V gives CDR1 SGHNT, CDR2 YENEEA. The CDR3 has 14 residues. In DNA form, the CDR3 reads TGTGCCAGCAGCCAACAGGGGGCAGCCGGGGAGCTGTTTTTT. It encodes CASSQQGAAGELFF.

The chain employs TRBV30 and TRBJ1-6; D might be TRBD1 (5 bases). This CDR3 is 15 amino acids long. CDR1 and CDR2 from the germline V gene are GTSNPN and SVGIG (reference sequence). V lost 3 bases and J lost 6, with 15 bases in between. In nucleotides, the CDR3 is TGTGCCTGGAGAGCGGGGGGAAGGGCTAATTCACCCCTCCACTTT. Translated: CAWRAGGRANSPLHF.

This chain links TRBV5-4 with TRBJ2-1; D might be TRBD2 (6 bases). The CDR3 sequence is 15 residues long. Germline CDR1 SGHNT, CDR2 YYREEE (reference sequence). V dropped 4 bases and J dropped 7 bases, with 18 bases sitting between them. The CDR3 spells CASSPRTTSSNEQFF. The CDR3 DNA reads as TGTGCCAGCAGCCCCAGGACTACTAGTTCTAATGAGCAGTTCTTC.

The rearrangement joins TRBV5-1 to TRBJ2-7; D remains unclear. The CDR3 contains 15 residues. Trimming took off 3 bases at V and 2 bases at J, with 15 bases between the two ends. Germline V gives CDR1 SGHRS, CDR2 YFSETQ. The CDR3 nucleotides are TGCGCCAGCAGCTCCGGCGGCGGTATGCCCTACGAGCAGTACTTC. The encoded protein is CASSSGGGMPYEQYF.

The chain uses TRBV6-1 and TRBJ2-3, with D uncertain. The CDR3 has 13 residues. Germline CDR1 MNHNS, CDR2 SASEGT. Trimming removed 4 bases from V and 4 bases from J, with 9 bases in between. CDR3: CASSVLGADTQYF. Here the CDR3 DNA reads TGTGCCAGCAGTGTCCTAGGAGCAGATACGCAGTATTTT.

The chain combines TRBV5-6 with TRBJ1-1; 8 positions match TRBD1. J lost 11 bases, V lost 0 bases, and 6 bases had no gene match. The length of the CDR3 is 13 residues. Germline assignment: CDR1 SGHDT and CDR2 YYEEEE. This CDR3 reads CASSLARTGSAFF. CDR3 DNA: TGTGCCAGCAGCTTGGCCCGGACAGGGAGTGCTTTCTTT. Supplemented by reference TRBV5-6 and TRBJ1-1, the full variable domain reads DAGVTQSPTHLIKTRGQQVTLRCSPKSGHDTVSWYQQALGQGPQFIFQYYEEEERQRGNFPDRFSGHQFPNYSSELNVNALLLGDSALYLCASSLARTGSAFFGQGTRLTVV.

This chain links TRBV5-6 with TRBJ1-5; 11 nucleotides agree with TRBD1. Per the germline V gene, CDR1 is SGHDT and CDR2 is YYEEEE. V trimming: 3 bases; J trimming: 1 base; junction bases outside the gene matches: 6. This CDR3 comprises 17 residues. DNA of the CDR3: TGTGCCAGCAGCTCCGGGACAGGGGGACAAAGCAATCAGCCCCAGCATTTT. Translated, it gives CASSSGTGGQSNQPQHF.

This clone appeared a few times. This chain joins TRBV2 and TRBJ2-2; 7 bases are shared with TRBD1. This CDR3 is built from 15 residues. Germline CDR1 SNHLY, CDR2 FYNNEI. Trimming took 4 bases from V and 7 from J; bases not matched to a gene: 9. The DNA of the CDR3 is TGTGCCAGCAGTGGAGAGGGGGCGAGGGTCGGGGAGCTGTTTTTT. It codes for CASSGEGARVGELFF.

The V gene is TRBV18, the J gene TRBJ1-4, with no clear D. V dropped 0 bases and J dropped 7 bases, with 6 bases sitting between them. The CDR3 has 13 amino acids. The V gene's germline CDR1 is KGHSH and CDR2 LQKENI. The CDR3 DNA reads as TGTGCCAGCTCACCACCGGGGAGTGAAAAACTGTTTTTT. Protein product: CASSPPGSEKLFF.

The chain couples TRBV28 to TRBJ2-7; tentative D call: TRBD1 (6 bases). This CDR3 is 14 amino acids long. V was clipped by 7 bases and J by 5 bases, with 18 bases between them. The V gene's germline CDR1 is MDHEN and CDR2 SYDVKM. The CDR3 protein is CASITSRGGDEQYF. CDR3 nucleotide sequence: TGTGCCAGCATTACCAGCAGGGGTGGCGACGAGCAGTACTTC. Full variable domain (remainder filled in from reference TRBV28 and TRBJ2-7): DVKVTQSSRYLVKRTGEKVFLECVQDMDHENMFWYRQDPGLGLRLIYFSYDVKMKEKGDIPEGYSVSREKKERFSLILESASTNQTSMYLCASITSRGGDEQYFGPGTRLTVT.

CDR3 DNA: TGCGCCAGCAGCCAATCCCCCGGGACAGGGGCCAACGTCCTGACTTTC. It translates to CASSQSPGTGANVLTF. This rearrangement joins TRBV4-1 to TRBJ2-6; TRBD1 is a possible D gene (6 bases). V was shortened by 2 bases and J by 4 bases, with 12 bases between the two germline ends. This CDR3 has 16 residues. Germline lookup yields CDR1 MGHRA and CDR2 YSYEKL.

The gene calls are TRBV6-6 and TRBJ2-2; 8 bases align to TRBD2. Germline CDR1 MNHNY, CDR2 SVGAGI (reference sequence). Trimming took 2 bases from V and 4 from J; bases not matched to a gene: 6. The CDR3 is 16 residues long. CDR3 in amino acids: CASSYGRGAGTGELFF. DNA of the CDR3: TGTGCCAGCAGTTACGGGCGGGGGGCGGGCACCGGGGAGCTGTTTTTT.

CDR3 DNA sequence: TGCGCCAGCAGCGCAGGGGGTAATAATGAGCAGTTCTTC. Residues: CASSAGGNNEQFF. This chain connects TRBV10-1 to TRBJ2-1; 7 nucleotides agree with TRBD1. Germline-derived CDR1 and CDR2 are WNHNN and SYGVQD (reference sequence). The CDR3 runs 13 residues. The V and J ends lost 6 bases and 7 bases, in that order; junction bases with no gene match: 6.

The chain has TRBV19 and TRBJ2-3; D is perhaps TRBD1 (6 bases). Trimming removed 7 bases at V and 3 bases at J, with 14 bases between. The CDR3 has 14 amino acids. Germline V gives CDR1 LNHDA, CDR2 SQIVND (reference sequence). The CDR3 loop reads CASTRGSQTDTQYF. Written as DNA, the CDR3 is TGTGCCAGTACGAGGGGGAGTCAGACAGATACGCAGTATTTT.

The V gene is TRBV7-2, the J gene TRBJ2-2, with 7 bases identical to TRBD1. In germline, CDR1 is SGHTA, CDR2 FQGNSA. The CDR3 totals 15 residues. The V and J ends lost 4 bases and 7 bases, in that order; junction bases with no gene match: 9. This CDR3 is CASSSKGAYGGELFF. CDR3 in DNA: TGTGCCAGCAGCTCAAAGGGGGCTTATGGCGGGGAGCTGTTTTTT.